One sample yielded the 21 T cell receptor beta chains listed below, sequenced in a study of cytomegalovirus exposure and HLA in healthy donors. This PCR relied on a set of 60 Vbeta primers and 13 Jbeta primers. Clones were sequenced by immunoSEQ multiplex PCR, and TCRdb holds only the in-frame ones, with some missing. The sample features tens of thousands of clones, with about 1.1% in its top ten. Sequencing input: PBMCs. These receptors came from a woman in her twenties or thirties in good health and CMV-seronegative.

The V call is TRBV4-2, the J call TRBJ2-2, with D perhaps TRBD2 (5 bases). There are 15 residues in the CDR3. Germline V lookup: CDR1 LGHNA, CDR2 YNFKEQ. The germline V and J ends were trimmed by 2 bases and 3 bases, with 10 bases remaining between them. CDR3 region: CASSQYLADTGELFF. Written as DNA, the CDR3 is TGTGCCAGCAGCCAATACCTAGCCGACACCGGGGAGCTGTTTTTT.

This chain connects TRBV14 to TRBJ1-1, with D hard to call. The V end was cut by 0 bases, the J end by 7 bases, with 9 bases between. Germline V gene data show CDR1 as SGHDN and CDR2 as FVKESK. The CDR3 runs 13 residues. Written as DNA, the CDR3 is TGTGCCAGCAGCCAAGATATGCGAGGTGAAGCTTTCTTT. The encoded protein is CASSQDMRGEAFF.

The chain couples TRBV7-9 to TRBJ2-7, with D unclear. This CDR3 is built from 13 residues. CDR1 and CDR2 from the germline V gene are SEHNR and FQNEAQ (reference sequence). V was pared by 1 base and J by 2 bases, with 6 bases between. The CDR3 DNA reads TGTGCCAGCAGCTTAGTCAGCGCCTACGAGCAGTACTTC. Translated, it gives CASSLVSAYEQYF.

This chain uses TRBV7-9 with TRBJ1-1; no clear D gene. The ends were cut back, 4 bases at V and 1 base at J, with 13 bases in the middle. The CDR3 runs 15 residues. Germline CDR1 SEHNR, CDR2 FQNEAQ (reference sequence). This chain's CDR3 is CASSSRSGGNTEAFF. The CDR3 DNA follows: TGTGCCAGCAGCTCCCGAAGTGGAGGGAACACTGAAGCTTTCTTT. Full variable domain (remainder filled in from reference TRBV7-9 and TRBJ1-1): DTGVSQNPRHKITKRGQNVTFRCDPISEHNRLYWYRQTLGQGPEFLTYFQNEAQLEKSRLLSDRFSAERPKGSFSTLEIQRTEQGDSAMYLCASSSRSGGNTEAFFGQGTRLTVV.

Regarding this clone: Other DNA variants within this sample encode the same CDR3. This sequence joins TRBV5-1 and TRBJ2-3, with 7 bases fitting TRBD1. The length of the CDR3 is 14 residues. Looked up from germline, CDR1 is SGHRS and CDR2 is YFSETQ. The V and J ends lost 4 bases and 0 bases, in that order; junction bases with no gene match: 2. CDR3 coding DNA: TGCGCCAGCAGCCGGGACAGAAGCACAGATACGCAGTATTTT. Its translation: CASSRDRSTDTQYF.

The CDR3 DNA is TGTGCCAGTAGGACAGGGAACACTGAAGCTTTCTTT. Translated, it gives CASRTGNTEAFF. The genes are TRBV6-5 and TRBJ1-1; 7 bases are shared with TRBD1. Trimming removed 9 bases from V and 1 base from J; junction bases left unmatched: 2. The germline V gene has CDR1 MNHEY and CDR2 SVGAGI. This CDR3 is built from 12 residues.

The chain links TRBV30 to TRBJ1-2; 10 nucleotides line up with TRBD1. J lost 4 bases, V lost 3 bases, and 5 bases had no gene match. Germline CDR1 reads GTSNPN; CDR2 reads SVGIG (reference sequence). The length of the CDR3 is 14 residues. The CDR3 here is CAWRDRGWLYGYTF. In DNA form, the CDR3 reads TGTGCCTGGAGGGACAGGGGGTGGCTCTATGGCTACACCTTC.

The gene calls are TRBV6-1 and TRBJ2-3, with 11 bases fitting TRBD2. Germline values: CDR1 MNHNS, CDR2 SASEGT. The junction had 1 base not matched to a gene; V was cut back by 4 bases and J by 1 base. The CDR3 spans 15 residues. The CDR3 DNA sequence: TGTGCCAGCAGTGCACTAGCGGGGGGCACAGATACGCAGTATTTT. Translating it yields CASSALAGGTDTQYF.

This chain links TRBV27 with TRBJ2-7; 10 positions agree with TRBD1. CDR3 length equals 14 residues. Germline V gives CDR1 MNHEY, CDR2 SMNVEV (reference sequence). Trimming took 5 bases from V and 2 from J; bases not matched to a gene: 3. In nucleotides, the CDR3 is TGTGCCAGCAGTGGAGGGACAGGGGCCTACGAGCAGTACTTC. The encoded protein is CASSGGTGAYEQYF.

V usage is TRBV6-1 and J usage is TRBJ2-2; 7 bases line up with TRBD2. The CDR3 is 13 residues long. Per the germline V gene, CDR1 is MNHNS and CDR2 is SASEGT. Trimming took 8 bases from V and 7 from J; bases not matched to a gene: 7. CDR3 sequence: CASRDYQFGELFF. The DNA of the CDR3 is TGTGCCAGCCGGGACTATCAATTCGGGGAGCTGTTTTTT.

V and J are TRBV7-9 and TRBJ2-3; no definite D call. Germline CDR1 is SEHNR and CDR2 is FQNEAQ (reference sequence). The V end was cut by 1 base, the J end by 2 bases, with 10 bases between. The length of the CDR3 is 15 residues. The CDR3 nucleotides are TGTGCCAGCAGCTTAGAGAGACTCTACACAGATACGCAGTATTTT. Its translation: CASSLERLYTDTQYF.

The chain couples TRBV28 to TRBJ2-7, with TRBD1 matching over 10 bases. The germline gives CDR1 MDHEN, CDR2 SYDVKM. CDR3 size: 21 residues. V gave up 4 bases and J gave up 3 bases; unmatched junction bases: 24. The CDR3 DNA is TGTGCCAGCAGTTCACCTAGGGTCAGACAGGGGGCGCAGGGTGGAAACTACGAGCAGTACTTC. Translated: CASSSPRVRQGAQGGNYEQYF. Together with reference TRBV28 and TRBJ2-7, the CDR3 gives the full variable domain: DVKVTQSSRYLVKRTGEKVFLECVQDMDHENMFWYRQDPGLGLRLIYFSYDVKMKEKGDIPEGYSVSREKKERFSLILESASTNQTSMYLCASSSPRVRQGAQGGNYEQYFGPGTRLTVT.

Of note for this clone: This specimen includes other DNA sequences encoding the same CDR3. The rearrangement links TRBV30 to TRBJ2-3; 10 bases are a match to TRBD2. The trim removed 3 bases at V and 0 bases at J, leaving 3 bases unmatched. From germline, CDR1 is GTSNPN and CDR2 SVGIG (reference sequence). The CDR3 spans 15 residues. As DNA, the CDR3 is TGTGCCTGGAGCGGACTAGCGGTGAGCACAGATACGCAGTATTTT. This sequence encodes CAWSGLAVSTDTQYF.

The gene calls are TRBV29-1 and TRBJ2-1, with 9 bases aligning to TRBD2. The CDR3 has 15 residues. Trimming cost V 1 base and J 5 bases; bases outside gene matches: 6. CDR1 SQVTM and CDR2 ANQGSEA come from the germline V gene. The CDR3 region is CSVEATSGIDNEQFF. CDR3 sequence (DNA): TGCAGCGTTGAAGCGACTAGCGGAATCGACAATGAGCAGTTCTTC.

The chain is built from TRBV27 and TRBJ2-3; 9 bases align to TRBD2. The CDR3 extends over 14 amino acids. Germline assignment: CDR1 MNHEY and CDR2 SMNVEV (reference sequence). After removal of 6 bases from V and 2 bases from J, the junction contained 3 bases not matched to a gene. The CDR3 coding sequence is TGTGCCAGCAGATCTAGCGGGGTCACAGATACGCAGTATTTT. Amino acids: CASRSSGVTDTQYF.

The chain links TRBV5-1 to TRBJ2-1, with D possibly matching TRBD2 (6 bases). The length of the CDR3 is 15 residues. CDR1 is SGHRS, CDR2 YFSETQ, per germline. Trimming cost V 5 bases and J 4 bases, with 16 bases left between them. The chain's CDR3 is CASSSAPGTYNEQFF. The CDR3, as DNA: TGCGCCAGCAGTTCAGCCCCCGGGACTTACAATGAGCAGTTCTTC.

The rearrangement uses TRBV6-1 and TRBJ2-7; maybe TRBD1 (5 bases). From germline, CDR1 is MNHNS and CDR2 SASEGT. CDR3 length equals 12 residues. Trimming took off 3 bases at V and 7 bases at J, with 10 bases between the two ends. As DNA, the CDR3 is TGTGCCAGCAGTGATCCAGGGTGGGAGCAGTACTTC. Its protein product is CASSDPGWEQYF.

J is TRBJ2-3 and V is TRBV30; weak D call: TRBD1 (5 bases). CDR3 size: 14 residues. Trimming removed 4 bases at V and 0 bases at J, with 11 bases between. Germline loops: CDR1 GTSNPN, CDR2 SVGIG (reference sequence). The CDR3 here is CAWNRNPSTDTQYF. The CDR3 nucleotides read TGTGCCTGGAACAGGAACCCTAGCACAGATACGCAGTATTTT.

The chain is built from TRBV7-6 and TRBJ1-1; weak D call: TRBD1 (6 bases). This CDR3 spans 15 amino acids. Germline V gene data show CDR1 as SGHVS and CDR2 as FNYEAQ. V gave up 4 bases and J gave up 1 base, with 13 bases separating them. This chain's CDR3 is CASSSRLGANTEAFF. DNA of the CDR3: TGTGCCAGCAGCTCCCGGTTGGGGGCGAACACTGAAGCTTTCTTT.

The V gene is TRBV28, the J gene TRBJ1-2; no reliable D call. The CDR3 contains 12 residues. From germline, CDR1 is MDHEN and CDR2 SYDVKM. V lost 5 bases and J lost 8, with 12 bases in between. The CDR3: CASSHSLAGYTF. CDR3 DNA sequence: TGTGCCAGCAGTCACTCCCTCGCAGGCTACACCTTC.

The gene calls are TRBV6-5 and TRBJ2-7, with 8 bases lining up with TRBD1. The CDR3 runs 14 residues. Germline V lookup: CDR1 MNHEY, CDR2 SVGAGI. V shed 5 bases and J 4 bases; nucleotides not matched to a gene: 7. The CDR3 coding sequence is TGTGCCAGCAGTCTAGCAGGGGGCGCATACGAGCAGTACTTC. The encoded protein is CASSLAGGAYEQYF.